The 10 T cell receptor beta chains given below trace back to one sample, sequenced in a study of response to subunit inactivated influenza vaccine. TCRdb recomputed calls from the RT-PCR reads with MiXCR, one row per CDR3 protein. This table has about 150,000 distinct CDR3 sequences, about 11% appearing once. The sequencing here drew on CD8+ T cells sorted from PBMCs, taken around 2 years after vaccination. These receptors were taken from a man aged 50-75 years who received an inactivated influenza vaccine.

This clonotype was seen ten or more times. This chain joins TRBV5-1 and TRBJ2-7, with unresolved D. The length of the CDR3 is 13 residues. V lost 4 bases to trimming and J lost 2 bases, with 10 bases between them. Looked up from germline, CDR1 is SGHRS and CDR2 is YFSETQ. CDR3 protein: CASSEDETYEQYF. CDR3 DNA: TGCGCCAGCAGCGAGGACGAGACCTACGAGCAGTACTTC.

The chain couples TRBV7-9 to TRBJ2-6; 7 bases line up with TRBD1. V dropped 3 bases and J dropped 0; count of bases not matched to a gene: 2. Germline loops: CDR1 SEHNR, CDR2 FQNEAQ (reference sequence). The CDR3 runs to 16 residues. The CDR3: CASSLGQPSGANVLTF. CDR3 nucleotides: TGTGCCAGCAGCTTGGGACAGCCCTCTGGGGCCAACGTCCTGACTTTC.

In this sample, this clonotype turned up a few times. This chain uses TRBV4-3 with TRBJ2-7; D is perhaps TRBD1 (6 bases). The CDR3 length is 15 residues. Trimming cost V 3 bases and J 0 bases, with 12 bases left between them. Germline V gene data show CDR1 as LGHNA and CDR2 as YSLEER. CDR3 loop: CASSQAGTISYEQYF. CDR3 nucleotides: TGCGCCAGCAGCCAGGCCGGGACAATCTCCTACGAGCAGTACTTC.

This clonotype turned up a few times. The chain uses TRBV6-2 or TRBV6-3 and TRBJ2-2, with D uncertain. Germline values: CDR1 MNHEY, CDR2 SVGEGT. The V end was cut by 0 bases, the J end by 1 base, with 15 bases between. The CDR3 consists of 18 residues. The CDR3 reads CASSYSEPRRWNTGELFF. The CDR3 nucleotides are TGTGCCAGCAGTTACTCCGAACCTCGTAGGTGGAACACCGGGGAGCTGTTTTTT.

A few counts support this clonotype. The V and J genes are TRBV7-9 and TRBJ1-1; 9 positions agree with TRBD1. Trimming removed 5 bases from V and 7 bases from J; junction bases left unmatched: 5. In germline, CDR1 is SEHNR, CDR2 FQNEAQ (reference sequence). The CDR3 contains 13 residues. The CDR3 region has the DNA TGTGCCAGCAGCACCGGGACAGGGATTGAAGCTTTCTTT. It specifies CASSTGTGIEAFF.

This clonotype has just a few counts. The chain joins TRBV11-2 to TRBJ1-1; D not certain. CDR1 is SGHAT, CDR2 FQNNGV, per germline. The CDR3 consists of 14 residues. V lost 1 base, J lost 7 bases, and 13 bases lay in between. The CDR3 loop is CASSLGGQFLEAFF. In nucleotides, the CDR3 is TGTGCCAGCAGCTTAGGCGGCCAGTTCCTTGAAGCTTTCTTT.

This clonotype was found a few times. This chain links TRBV7-8 with TRBJ1-1; TRBD1 matches 7 bases. Germline V lookup: CDR1 SGHVS, CDR2 FQNEAQ. The CDR3 is 15 amino acids. The trim removed 5 bases at V and 0 bases at J, leaving 6 bases unmatched. In DNA, the CDR3 is TGTGCCAGCAGCGATGGACAGGAGATGAACACTGAAGCTTTCTTT. As protein: CASSDGQEMNTEAFF.

This chain links TRBV12-3 or TRBV12-4 with TRBJ2-2; TRBD1 agrees at 8 bases. V was pared by 6 bases and J by 3 bases, with 6 bases of the junction left unmatched. This CDR3 is 15 amino acids long. The CDR3 DNA sequence: TGTGCCAGCAGCCCAGGGGGCTCGGACACCGGGGAGCTGTTTTTT. Protein sequence: CASSPGGSDTGELFF.

This clonotype was counted a few times. The DNA for the CDR3 is TGCAGCGCCGACCTAGCGGGTTCAGATACGCAGTATTTT. Translation: CSADLAGSDTQYF. This sequence joins TRBV29-1 and TRBJ2-3; 8 nucleotides align to TRBD2. Germline CDR1 SQVTM, CDR2 ANQGSEA. V gave up 7 bases and J gave up 4 bases; unmatched junction bases: 7. The CDR3 extends over 13 amino acids.

This clonotype was recorded many times. V is TRBV11-2 and J is TRBJ2-1; D assignment may be TRBD1 or TRBD2 (5 bases each). There are 13 residues in the CDR3. Per the germline V gene, CDR1 is SGHAT and CDR2 is FQNNGV. Trimming took 5 bases from V and 8 from J, leaving 13 bases between them. The CDR3 DNA reads TGTGCCAGCAGCATGGGACCTACGTATGAGCAGTTCTTC. Translating it yields CASSMGPTYEQFF.